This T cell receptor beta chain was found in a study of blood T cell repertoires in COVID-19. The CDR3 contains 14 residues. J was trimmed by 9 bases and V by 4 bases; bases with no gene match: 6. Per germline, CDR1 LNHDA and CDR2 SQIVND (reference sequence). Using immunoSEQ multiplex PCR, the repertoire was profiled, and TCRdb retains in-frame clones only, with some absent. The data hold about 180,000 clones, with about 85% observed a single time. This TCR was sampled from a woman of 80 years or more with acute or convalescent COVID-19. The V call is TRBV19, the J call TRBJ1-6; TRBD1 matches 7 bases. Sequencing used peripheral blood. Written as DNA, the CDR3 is TGTGCCAGTAGTACCGACAGGGTAACTTCACCCCTCCACTTT. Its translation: CASSTDRVTSPLHF.